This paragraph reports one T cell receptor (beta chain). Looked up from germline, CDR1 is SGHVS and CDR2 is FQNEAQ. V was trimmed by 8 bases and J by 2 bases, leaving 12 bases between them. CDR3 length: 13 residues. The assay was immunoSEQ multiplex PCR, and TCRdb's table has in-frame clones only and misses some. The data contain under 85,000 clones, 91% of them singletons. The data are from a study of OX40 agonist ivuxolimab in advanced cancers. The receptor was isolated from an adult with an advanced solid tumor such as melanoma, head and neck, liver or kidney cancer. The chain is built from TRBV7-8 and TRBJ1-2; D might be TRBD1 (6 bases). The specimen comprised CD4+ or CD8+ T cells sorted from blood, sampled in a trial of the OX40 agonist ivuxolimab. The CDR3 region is CASSLQGNYGYTF. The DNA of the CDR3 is TGTGCCAGCTCTCTTCAGGGGAACTATGGCTACACCTTC. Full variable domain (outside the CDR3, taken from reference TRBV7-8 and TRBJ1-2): GAGVSQSPRYKVAKRGQDVALRCDPISGHVSLFWYQQALGQGPEFLTYFQNEAQLDKSGLPSDRFFAERPEGSVSTLKIQRTQQEDSAVYLCASSLQGNYGYTFGSGTRLTVV.